This is a list of T cell receptor beta chains from one sample in a study of T cell repertoires in cytomegalovirus infection. No antigen has been identified for these receptors. TCRdb reprocessed the reads via MiXCR and lists one record per CDR3 protein. The sample has around 340,000 distinct CDR3 sequences, about 27% seen once. The sample in question was cultured PBMCs, obtained from culture after CMV antigen stimulation. The source is a human donor in good health (CMV status not recorded). Some clones in this sample may be carry-over from other donors' samples. Each CDR3 is given with its conserved first and last residue. A D gene is named only where the DNA matches it firmly. Some rows have no size entry. The others give once, few or many, or a class for an expanded clone.

v_gene	j_gene	abundance	d_gene	CDR3nt	CDR3aa
TRBV12-5	TRBJ1-2	NA	NA	TGTGCTAGTGGTTTGGTCAGAAACTATGGCTACACCTTC	CASGLVRNYGYTF
TRBV19	TRBJ1-5	NA	NA	TGTGCCAGTAATCCGGGGTCGAGCAATCAGCCCCAGCATTTT	CASNPGSSNQPQHF
TRBV10-3	TRBJ1-2	NA	NA	TGTGCCATCAGTGTGGAGAGGAGGTCCTTTGGAGGCTACACCTTC	CAISVERRSFGGYTF
TRBV12-3/TRBV12-4	TRBJ1-2	few	TRBD1	TGTGCCAGCACCATTCGGACAGGGGGAAGATTTGGTGGCTACACCTTC	CASTIRTGGRFGGYTF
TRBV28	TRBJ2-2	few	NA	TGTGCCAGCAGTTTTCCTCGTACCGATGGTACCGGGGAGCTGTTTTTT	CASSFPRTDGTGELFF
TRBV19	TRBJ1-5	NA	NA	TGTGCCAGTAGTATCGACGGACAGTCAGGTCAGCCCCAGCATTTT	CASSIDGQSGQPQHF
TRBV9	TRBJ2-1	few	NA	TGTGCCAGCAGCGTAGGAAGGGGTCCCTACAATGAGCAGTTCTTC	CASSVGRGPYNEQFF
TRBV5-1	TRBJ1-5	few	TRBD1	TGCGCCAGCAGCTTGGAGGGACAGGGTTATCAGCCCCAGCATTTT	CASSLEGQGYQPQHF
TRBV7-3	TRBJ2-1	NA	NA	TGTGCCAGCAGCCCCCATTCTCGCTCCTACAATGAGCAGTTCTTC	CASSPHSRSYNEQFF
TRBV4-1	TRBJ2-2	NA	NA	TGCGCCAGCAGCCAAACTATCTTGCGCGGTTCCGGGGAGCTGTTTTTT	CASSQTILRGSGELFF
TRBV24-1	TRBJ2-3	many	TRBD2	TGTGCCACCAGTGCCGGGACTAGCGGTAGCACAGATACGCAGTATTTT	CATSAGTSGSTDTQYF
TRBV6-1	TRBJ2-5	few	NA	TGTGCCAGCAGTGAACCGAACATAGAGACCCAGTACTTC	CASSEPNIETQYF
TRBV12-3/TRBV12-4	TRBJ2-1	few	TRBD2	TGTGCCAGCAGCACTAGCGGGGGGCCATCCAATGAGCAGTTCTTC	CASSTSGGPSNEQFF
TRBV12-3/TRBV12-4	TRBJ2-7	few	TRBD2	TGTGCCACCTCTAGCGGGAGCTGGGAGCAGTACTTC	CATSSGSWEQYF
TRBV7-9	TRBJ1-3	NA	NA	TGTGCCAGCAGCCCCCGCAACTCTGGAAACACCATATATTTT	CASSPRNSGNTIYF
TRBV4-1	TRBJ1-5	NA	NA	TGTGCCAGCAGCCAAGAAATCGGCAACCAGCCCCAGCATTTT	CASSQEIGNQPQHF
TRBV7-2	TRBJ2-3	many	NA	TGTGCCAGCAGCTCCCAACTAAGAGATACGCAGTATTTT	CASSSQLRDTQYF
TRBV10-3	TRBJ1-2	few	NA	TGTGCCATCAGTGACGCATATCGGGGAATTGATGGCTACACCTTC	CAISDAYRGIDGYTF
TRBV6-8	TRBJ2-4	NA	NA	TGTGCCAGCACCCAACGAAGAGGGGTAGCCAAAAACATTCAGTACTTC	CASTQRRGVAKNIQYF
TRBV7-2	TRBJ1-2	many	NA	TGTGCCAGCAGCTTAGCGACCGTGGCCGGGGGCTACACCTTC	CASSLATVAGGYTF
TRBV28	TRBJ1-4	NA	TRBD1	TGTGCCACCAGGCACGGGACAGGGGGAAATGAAAAACTGTTTTTT	CATRHGTGGNEKLFF
TRBV28	TRBJ1-5	many	NA	TGTGCCAGTCTTCCCGGGGAGGGGCCGGGCAATCAGCCCCAGCATTTT	CASLPGEGPGNQPQHF
TRBV28	TRBJ2-7	NA	NA	TGTGCCAGCAGTCCCCACGGGCGGTCCTACGAGCAGTACTTC	CASSPHGRSYEQYF
TRBV6-6	TRBJ1-5	NA	NA	TGTGCCAGCACCAGGACCGGGGGGTATCAGCCCCAGCATTTT	CASTRTGGYQPQHF
TRBV7-3	TRBJ2-5	many	NA	TGTGCCAGCAGCTCCTCAGGGAAAGAGACCCAGTACTTC	CASSSSGKETQYF
TRBV5-1	TRBJ2-7	NA	NA	TGCGCCAGCAGCTCCCGGGGTTTGGGGTACGAGCAGTACTTC	CASSSRGLGYEQYF
TRBV19	TRBJ1-5	few	NA	TGTGCCAGTAGTTCTAGCCCTCGACGGGTAAACAATCAGCCCCAGCATTTT	CASSSSPRRVNNQPQHF
TRBV7-9	TRBJ2-5	NA	NA	TGTGCCAGCAGCTTCTTACTCGATCGAGGGGAGACCCAGTACTTC	CASSFLLDRGETQYF
TRBV24-1	TRBJ1-4	NA	TRBD1	TGTGCCACCAGTGACCGAAGACAGGGGGCAACTAATGAAAAACTGTTTTTT	CATSDRRQGATNEKLFF
TRBV7-9	TRBJ1-2	NA	NA	TGTGCCAGCAGCGAAAATACAGGCTATGGCTACACCTTC	CASSENTGYGYTF
TRBV5-5	TRBJ1-2	NA	NA	TGTGCCAGCAGCGGGGGAGCTAACTATGGCTACACCTTC	CASSGGANYGYTF
TRBV7-8	TRBJ2-7	many	TRBD1	TGTGCCAGCAGAAGGGGACAGGGCCTCTCCTACGAGCAGTACTTC	CASRRGQGLSYEQYF
TRBV7-9	TRBJ1-2	few	NA	TGTGCCAGCAGCTTAGGGTCGAGGGAAGGCTACACCTTC	CASSLGSREGYTF
TRBV5-4	TRBJ2-5	once	TRBD1	TGTGCCAGCAGCCCGGGACAGGGTCTCGGAAAGACCCAGTACTTC	CASSPGQGLGKTQYF
TRBV7-9	TRBJ2-1	few	NA	TGTGCCAGCAGCTTAGGGGGCGGGAAAAATGAGCAGTTCTTC	CASSLGGGKNEQFF
TRBV7-8	TRBJ1-1	few	NA	TGTGCCAGCAGCTCGGTTCTCGGGGGTTCTGACACTGAAGCTTTCTTT	CASSSVLGGSDTEAFF
TRBV5-6	TRBJ1-5	NA	NA	TGTGCCAGCAGCCCGGCTGGGGAGGAGGGAAGCAATCAGCCCCAGCATTTT	CASSPAGEEGSNQPQHF
TRBV6-1	TRBJ1-1	NA	NA	TGTGCCAGCAGTGAAGAGGCAGGGGACACTGAAGCTTTCTTT	CASSEEAGDTEAFF
TRBV19	TRBJ1-6	NA	NA	TGTGCCAGTAGTATGCTTGCCGAGGAGGGTTCACCCCTCCACTTT	CASSMLAEEGSPLHF
TRBV27	TRBJ2-2	NA	TRBD1	TGTGCCAGCAGTTTGGGACAGCGCACCTACACCGGGGAGCTGTTTTTT	CASSLGQRTYTGELFF
TRBV11-2	TRBJ1-1	NA	NA	TGTGCCAGCAGCTATGACAAGAACACTGAAGCTTTCTTT	CASSYDKNTEAFF
TRBV12-5	TRBJ2-1	NA	TRBD2	TGTGCTAGTGGTTTGGTAATAGCGGGAGGAGAGAATGAGCAGTTCTTC	CASGLVIAGGENEQFF
TRBV28	TRBJ1-2	NA	NA	TGTGCCAGCAGCCTCACGGAATATGGCTACACCTTC	CASSLTEYGYTF
TRBV12-5	TRBJ2-2	few	TRBD2	TGTGCTAGTGGTTTGTCGTATAATGGACTAGTAGGGGCCGGGGAGCTGTTTTTT	CASGLSYNGLVGAGELFF
TRBV30	TRBJ2-6	NA	NA	TGTGCCCTCGCCAAGCTGGGGAGCTCTGGGGCCAACGTCCTGACTTTC	CALAKLGSSGANVLTF
TRBV7-6	TRBJ2-7	NA	TRBD1	TGTGCCAGCAGCTCAAACCCTGGGGACAGGGGAACCTACGAGCAGTACTTC	CASSSNPGDRGTYEQYF
TRBV7-6	TRBJ1-2	NA	NA	TGTGCCAGCAGCTTCGGTAGGGCTGCCGATGGCTACACCTTC	CASSFGRAADGYTF
TRBV7-2	TRBJ2-1	NA	TRBD1	TGTGCCAGCAGCCGCGATCGGGACAGGGTCAATGAGCAGTTCTTC	CASSRDRDRVNEQFF
TRBV7-9	TRBJ1-4	few	NA	TGTGCCAGCAGCTCGACCGCAGGATCCCGAAATGAAAAACTGTTTTTT	CASSSTAGSRNEKLFF
TRBV10-3	TRBJ1-5	few	NA	TGTGCCATCAGCCCGGACAGCACTCAGCCCCAGCATTTT	CAISPDSTQPQHF
TRBV7-2	TRBJ2-5	NA	NA	TGTGCCAGCAGCTTAGGTGGGGCTTGGGAGACCCAGTACTTC	CASSLGGAWETQYF